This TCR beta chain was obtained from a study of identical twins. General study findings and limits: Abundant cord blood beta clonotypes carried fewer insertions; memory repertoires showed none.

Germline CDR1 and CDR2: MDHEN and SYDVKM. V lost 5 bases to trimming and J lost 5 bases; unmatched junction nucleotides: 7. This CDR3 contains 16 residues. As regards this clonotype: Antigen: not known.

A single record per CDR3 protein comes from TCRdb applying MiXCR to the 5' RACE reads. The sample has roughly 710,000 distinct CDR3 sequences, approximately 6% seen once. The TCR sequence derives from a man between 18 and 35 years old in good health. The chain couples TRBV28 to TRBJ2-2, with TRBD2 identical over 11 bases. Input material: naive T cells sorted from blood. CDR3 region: CASSAPGTSGTGELFF. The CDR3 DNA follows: TGTGCCAGCAGTGCACCCGGGACTAGCGGAACCGGGGAGCTGTTTTTT.